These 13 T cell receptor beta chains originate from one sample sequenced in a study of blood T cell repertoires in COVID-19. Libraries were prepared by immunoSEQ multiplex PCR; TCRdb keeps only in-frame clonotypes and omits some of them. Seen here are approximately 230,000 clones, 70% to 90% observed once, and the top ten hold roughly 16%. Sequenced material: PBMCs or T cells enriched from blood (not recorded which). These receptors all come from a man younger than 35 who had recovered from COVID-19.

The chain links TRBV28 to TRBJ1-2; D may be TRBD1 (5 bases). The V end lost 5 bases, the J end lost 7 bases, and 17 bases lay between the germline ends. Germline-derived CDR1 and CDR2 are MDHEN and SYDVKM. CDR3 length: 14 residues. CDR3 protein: CASSPPGGVGGYTF. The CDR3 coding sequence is TGTGCCAGCAGTCCGCCCGGGGGGGTGGGTGGCTACACCTTC.

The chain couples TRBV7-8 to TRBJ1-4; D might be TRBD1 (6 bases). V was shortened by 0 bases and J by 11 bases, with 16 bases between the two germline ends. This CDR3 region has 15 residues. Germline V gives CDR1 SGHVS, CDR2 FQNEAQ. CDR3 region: CASSLAIPAQGKLFF. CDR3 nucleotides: TGTGCCAGCAGCTTAGCAATCCCCGCCCAGGGGAAACTGTTTTTT.

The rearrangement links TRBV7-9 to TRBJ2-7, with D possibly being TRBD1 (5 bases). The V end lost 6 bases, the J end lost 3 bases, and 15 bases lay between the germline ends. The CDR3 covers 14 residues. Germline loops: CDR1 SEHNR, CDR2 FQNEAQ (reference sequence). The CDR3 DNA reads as TGTGCCAGCAGTCCGGGTCCAGGGAACTACGAGCAGTACTTC. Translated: CASSPGPGNYEQYF. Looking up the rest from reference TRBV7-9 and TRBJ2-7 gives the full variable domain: DTGVSQNPRHKITKRGQNVTFRCDPISEHNRLYWYRQTLGQGPEFLTYFQNEAQLEKSRLLSDRFSAERPKGSFSTLEIQRTEQGDSAMYLCASSPGPGNYEQYFGPGTRLTVT.

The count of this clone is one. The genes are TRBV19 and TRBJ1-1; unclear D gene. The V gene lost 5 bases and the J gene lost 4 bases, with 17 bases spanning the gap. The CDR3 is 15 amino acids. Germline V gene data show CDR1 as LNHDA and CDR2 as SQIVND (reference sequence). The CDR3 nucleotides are TGTGCCAGTAGTCCGAAGGTCCAGCGGGCCACTGAAGCTTTCTTT. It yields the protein CASSPKVQRATEAFF. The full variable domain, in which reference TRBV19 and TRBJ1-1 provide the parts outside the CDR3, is DGGITQSPKYLFRKEGQNVTLSCEQNLNHDAMYWYRQDPGQGLRLIYYSQIVNDFQKGDIAEGYSVSREKKESFPLTVTSAQKNPTAFYLCASSPKVQRATEAFFGQGTRLTVV.

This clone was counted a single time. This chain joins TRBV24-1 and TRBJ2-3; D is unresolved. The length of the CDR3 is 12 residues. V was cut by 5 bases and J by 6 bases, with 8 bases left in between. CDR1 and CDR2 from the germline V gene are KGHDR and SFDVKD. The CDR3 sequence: CATSVTQDTQYF. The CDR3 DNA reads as TGTGCCACCAGTGTGACTCAGGATACGCAGTATTTT.

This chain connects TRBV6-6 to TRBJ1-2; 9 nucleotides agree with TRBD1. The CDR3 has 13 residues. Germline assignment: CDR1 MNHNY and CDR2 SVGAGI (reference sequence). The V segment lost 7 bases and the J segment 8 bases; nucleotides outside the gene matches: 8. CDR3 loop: CASTKLDRGGYTF. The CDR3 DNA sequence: TGTGCCAGCACCAAATTGGACAGGGGAGGCTACACCTTC.

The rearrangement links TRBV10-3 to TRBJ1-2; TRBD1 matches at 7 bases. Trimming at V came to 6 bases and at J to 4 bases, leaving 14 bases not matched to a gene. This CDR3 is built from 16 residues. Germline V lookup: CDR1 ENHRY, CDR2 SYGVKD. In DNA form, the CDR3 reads TGTGCCATCAGGTCCGGGACAGTCCGAACCGGCTATGGCTACACCTTC. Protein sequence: CAIRSGTVRTGYGYTF.

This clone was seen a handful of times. As DNA, the CDR3 is TGTGCCAGCAGCCCAGGAAAGAAAGCCTCCGCGGGAGGGTACGAGCAGTACTTC. Translated, it gives CASSPGKKASAGGYEQYF. V usage is TRBV3-1 (or the pseudogene TRBV3-2) and J usage is TRBJ2-7; 9 bases are a match to TRBD2. J gave up 4 bases and V 4 bases, and 17 bases lay outside the gene matches. The germline gives CDR1 LGHDT, CDR2 YNNKEL (reference sequence). CDR3 size: 18 residues.

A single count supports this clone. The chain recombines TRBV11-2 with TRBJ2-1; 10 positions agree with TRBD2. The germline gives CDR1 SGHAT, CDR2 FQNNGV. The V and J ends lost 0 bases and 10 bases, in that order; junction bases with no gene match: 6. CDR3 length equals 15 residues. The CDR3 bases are TGTGCCAGCAGCTTAGAGCCCAGCGGGGGGGCCGAGCAGTTCTTC. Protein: CASSLEPSGGAEQFF.

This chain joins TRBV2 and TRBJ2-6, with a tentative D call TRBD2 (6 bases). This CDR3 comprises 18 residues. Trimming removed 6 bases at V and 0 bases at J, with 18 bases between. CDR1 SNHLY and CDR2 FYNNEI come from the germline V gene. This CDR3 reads CASRGGRGTHSGANVLTF. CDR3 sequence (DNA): TGTGCCAGCAGGGGGGGACGGGGGACCCACTCTGGGGCCAACGTCCTGACTTTC. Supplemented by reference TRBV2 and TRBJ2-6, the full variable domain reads EPEVTQTPSHQVTQMGQEVILRCVPISNHLYFYWYRQILGQKVEFLVSFYNNEISEKSEIFDDQFSVERPDGSNFTLKIRSTKLEDSAMYFCASRGGRGTHSGANVLTFGAGSRLTVL.

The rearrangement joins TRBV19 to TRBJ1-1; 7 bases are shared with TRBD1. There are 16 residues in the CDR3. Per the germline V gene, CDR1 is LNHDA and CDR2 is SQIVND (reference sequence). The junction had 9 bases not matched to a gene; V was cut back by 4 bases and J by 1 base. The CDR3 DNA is TGTGCCAGTAGTACCCCCCAGTCAGGGGGGAACACTGAAGCTTTCTTT. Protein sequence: CASSTPQSGGNTEAFF.

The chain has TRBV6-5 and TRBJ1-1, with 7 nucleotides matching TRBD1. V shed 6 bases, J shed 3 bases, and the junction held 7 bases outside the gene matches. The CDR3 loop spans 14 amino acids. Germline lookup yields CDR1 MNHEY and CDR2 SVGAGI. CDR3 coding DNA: TGTGCCAGCAGCCGACAGGGTATGGACACTGAAGCTTTCTTT. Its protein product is CASSRQGMDTEAFF.

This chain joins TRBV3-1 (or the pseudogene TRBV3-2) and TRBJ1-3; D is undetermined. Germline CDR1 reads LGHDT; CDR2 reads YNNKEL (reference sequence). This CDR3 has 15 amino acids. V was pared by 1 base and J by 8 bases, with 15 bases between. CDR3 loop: CASSQGNRAGDTIYF. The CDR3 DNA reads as TGTGCCAGCAGCCAAGGAAACCGGGCGGGAGACACCATATATTTT.